This T cell receptor beta chain was sequenced during a study of blood T cells in healthy people across ages. Study-wide results and caveats: Donor CMV status, an unknown factor, possibly confounded changes in expanded clonotypes.

PCR was performed a second time for roughly 7 to 12 cycles using a sample-barcoded 5' primer and a J-beta primer mix. Using its own MiXCR run on the 5' RACE reads, TCRdb lists one record per CDR3 protein. Of hundreds of thousands of distinct CDR3 sequences detected, 56% appear once; the ten largest clones hold around 25%. This clonotype was detected a few times. Antigen specificity is unknown. The CDR3 loop spans 15 amino acids. CDR1 and CDR2 (germline): DFQATT, SNEGSKA (reference sequence). V was shortened by 1 base and J by 3 bases, with 13 bases between the two germline ends. The clonotype was recovered from a middle-aged man in good health. The specimen was blood. The chain joins TRBV20-1 to TRBJ2-1; perhaps TRBD1 as D (5 bases). CDR3 bases: TGCAGTGCTAGAGCGGCAGGGCTACTCTACAATGAGCAGTTCTTC. Amino acid sequence: CSARAAGLLYNEQFF.